This T cell receptor (beta chain) is from a study of shared clonotypes between healthy human individuals. Study-wide results and limits: The diversity represented, both genetic and in exposure history, was limited by few donors.

In this sample, this clone turned up once. Its antigen is not known. This CDR3 is 18 amino acids long. V was trimmed by 3 bases and J by 4 bases, leaving 22 bases between them. TCRdb's table, derived via immunoSEQ multiplex PCR, lists solely in-frame clones and lacks some. The sample shows some 530,000 clones, more than 65% of them seen only once. Donors comprised healthy HIV-negative adults lacking recent acute infections or vaccinations. V and J are TRBV23-1 and TRBJ2-1; unclear D gene. Being an ORF, TRBV23-1 has a function that is uncertain. This clonotype was sampled from a woman between 40 and 55 years old in good health. Some clones in this sample may be carry-over from other donors' samples. The sample taken for sequencing was PBMCs. CDR3 DNA sequence: TGCGCCAGCAGTCATCCCCCTGGGGTCTCCTCACCATACAATGAGCAGTTCTTC. Residues: CASSHPPGVSSPYNEQFF.